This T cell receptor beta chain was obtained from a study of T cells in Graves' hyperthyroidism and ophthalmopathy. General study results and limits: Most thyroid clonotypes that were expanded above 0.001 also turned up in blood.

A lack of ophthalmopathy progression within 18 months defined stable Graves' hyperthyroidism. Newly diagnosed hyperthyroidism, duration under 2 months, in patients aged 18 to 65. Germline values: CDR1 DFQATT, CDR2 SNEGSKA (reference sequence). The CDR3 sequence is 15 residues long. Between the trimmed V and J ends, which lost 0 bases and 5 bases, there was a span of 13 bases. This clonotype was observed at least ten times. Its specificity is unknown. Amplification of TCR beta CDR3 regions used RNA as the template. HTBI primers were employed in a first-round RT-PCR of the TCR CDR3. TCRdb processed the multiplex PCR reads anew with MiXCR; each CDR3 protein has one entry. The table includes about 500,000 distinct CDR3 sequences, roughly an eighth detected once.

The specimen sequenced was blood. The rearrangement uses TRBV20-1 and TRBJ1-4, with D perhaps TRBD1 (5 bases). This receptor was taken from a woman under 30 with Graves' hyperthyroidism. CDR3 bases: TGCAGTGCTAGAGATTCTCAGGGAGGGAATGAAAAACTGTTTTTT. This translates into CSARDSQGGNEKLFF.